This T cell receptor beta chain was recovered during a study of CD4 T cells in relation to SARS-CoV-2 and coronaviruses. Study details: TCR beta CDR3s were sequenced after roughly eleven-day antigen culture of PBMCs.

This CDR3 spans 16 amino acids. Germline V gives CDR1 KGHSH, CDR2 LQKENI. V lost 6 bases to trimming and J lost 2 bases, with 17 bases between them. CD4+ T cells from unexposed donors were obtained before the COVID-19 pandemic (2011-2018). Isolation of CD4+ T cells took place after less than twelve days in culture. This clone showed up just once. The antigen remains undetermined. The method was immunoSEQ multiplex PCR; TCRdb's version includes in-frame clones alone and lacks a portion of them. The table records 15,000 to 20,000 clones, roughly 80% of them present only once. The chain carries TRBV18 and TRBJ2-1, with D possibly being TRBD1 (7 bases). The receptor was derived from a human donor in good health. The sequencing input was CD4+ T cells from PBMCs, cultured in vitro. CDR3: CASSHRGGTAYNEQFF. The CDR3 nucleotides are TGTGCCAGCTCCCACCGTGGGGGGACAGCCTACAATGAGCAGTTCTTC.